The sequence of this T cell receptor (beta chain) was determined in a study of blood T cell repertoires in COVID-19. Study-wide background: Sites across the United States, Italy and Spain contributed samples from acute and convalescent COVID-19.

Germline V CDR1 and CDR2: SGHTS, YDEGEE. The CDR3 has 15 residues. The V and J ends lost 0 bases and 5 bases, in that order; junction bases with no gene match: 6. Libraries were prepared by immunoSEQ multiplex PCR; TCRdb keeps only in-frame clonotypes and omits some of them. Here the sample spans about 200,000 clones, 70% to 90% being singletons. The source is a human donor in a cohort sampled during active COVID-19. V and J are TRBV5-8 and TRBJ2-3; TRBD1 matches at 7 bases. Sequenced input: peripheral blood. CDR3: CASSLGTGGRDTQYF. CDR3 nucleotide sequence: TGTGCCAGCAGCTTGGGGACAGGCGGAAGAGATACGCAGTATTTT.